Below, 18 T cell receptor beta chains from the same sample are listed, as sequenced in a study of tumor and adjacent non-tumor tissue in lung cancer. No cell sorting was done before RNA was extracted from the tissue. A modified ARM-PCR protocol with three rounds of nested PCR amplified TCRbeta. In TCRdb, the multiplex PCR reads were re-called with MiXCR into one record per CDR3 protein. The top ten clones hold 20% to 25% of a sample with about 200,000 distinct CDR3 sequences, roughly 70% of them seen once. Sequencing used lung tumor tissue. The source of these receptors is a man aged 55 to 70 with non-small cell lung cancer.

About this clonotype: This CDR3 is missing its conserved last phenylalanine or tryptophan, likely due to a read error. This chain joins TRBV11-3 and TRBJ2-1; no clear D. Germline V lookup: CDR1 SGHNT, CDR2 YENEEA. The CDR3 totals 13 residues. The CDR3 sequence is CVSSPRQYNEQFL. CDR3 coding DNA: TGTGTCAGCAGCCCCCGACAATACAATGAGCAGTTCCTC.

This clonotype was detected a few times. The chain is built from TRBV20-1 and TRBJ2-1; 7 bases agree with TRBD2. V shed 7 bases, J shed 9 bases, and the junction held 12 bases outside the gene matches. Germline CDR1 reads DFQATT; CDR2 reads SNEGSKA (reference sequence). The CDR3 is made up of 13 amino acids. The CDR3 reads CSVTGTSDSEQFF. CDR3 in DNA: TGCAGTGTTACCGGAACTAGCGACAGTGAGCAGTTCTTC.

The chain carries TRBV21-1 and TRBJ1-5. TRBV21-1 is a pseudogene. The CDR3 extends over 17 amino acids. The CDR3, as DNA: TGTGCCAGCAGCAGTCCTTGTGGAATAGAAAGCAATCAGCCCCAGCATTTT. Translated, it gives CASSSPCGIESNQPQHF.

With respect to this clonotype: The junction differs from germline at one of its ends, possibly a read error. The CDR3 nucleotides are TGTACCAGCAGGGGACTGAACTCCTACGAGCAATACTTC. This encodes CTSRGLNSYEQYF. The chain carries TRBV12-3 or TRBV12-4 and TRBJ2-7, with D perhaps assigned TRBD1 or TRBD2 (6 bases each). CDR3 length: 13 amino acids.

CDR3 amino acids: CASSQDPSAGGETQYF. DNA of the CDR3: TGCGCCAGCAGCCAAGATCCTTCGGCAGGGGGGGAGACCCAGTACTTC. The V call is TRBV4-1, the J call TRBJ2-5, with D possibly TRBD1 on 7 matching bases. The V gene lost 0 bases and the J gene lost 5 bases, with 16 bases spanning the gap. The CDR3 is 16 amino acids. CDR1 and CDR2 from the germline V gene are MGHRA and YSYEKL.

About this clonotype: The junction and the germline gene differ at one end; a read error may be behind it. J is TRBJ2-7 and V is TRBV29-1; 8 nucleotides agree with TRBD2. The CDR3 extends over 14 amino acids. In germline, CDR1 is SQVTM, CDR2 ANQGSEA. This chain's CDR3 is CSVLLAEGVYEHYF. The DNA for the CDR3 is TGCAGCGTCCTACTAGCGGAAGGGGTCTACGAGCATTACTTC.

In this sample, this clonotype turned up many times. CDR3 sequence reads: CASRTATVETQYF. CDR3 sequence (DNA): TGTGCCAGCAGAACCGCGACAGTGGAGACCCAGTACTTC. The V call is TRBV6-1, the J call TRBJ2-5, with D possibly TRBD1 on 5 matching bases. V dropped 6 bases and J dropped 5 bases, with 13 bases sitting between them. The germline V gene encodes CDR1 MNHNS and CDR2 SASEGT. The CDR3 length is 13 residues.

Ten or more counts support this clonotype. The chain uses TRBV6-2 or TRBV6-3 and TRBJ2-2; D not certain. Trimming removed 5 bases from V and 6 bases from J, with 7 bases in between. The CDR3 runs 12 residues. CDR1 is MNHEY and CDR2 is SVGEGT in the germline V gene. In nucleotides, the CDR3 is TGTGCCAGCAGTACAAATTCCGGGGAGCTGTTTTTT. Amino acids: CASSTNSGELFF.

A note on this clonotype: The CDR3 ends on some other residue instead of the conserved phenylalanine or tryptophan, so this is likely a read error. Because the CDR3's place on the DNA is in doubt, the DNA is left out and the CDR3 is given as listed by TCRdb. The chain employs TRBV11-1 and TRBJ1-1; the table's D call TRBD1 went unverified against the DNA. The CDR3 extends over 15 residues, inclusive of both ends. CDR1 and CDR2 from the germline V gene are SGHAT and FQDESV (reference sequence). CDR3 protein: CASSADGTGGLEAFL.

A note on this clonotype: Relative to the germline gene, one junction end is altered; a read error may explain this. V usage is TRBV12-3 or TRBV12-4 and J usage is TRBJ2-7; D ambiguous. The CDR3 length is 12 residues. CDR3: CASSLYQYVQYF. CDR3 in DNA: TGTGCCAGCAGCTTATATCAGTACGTGCAGTACTTC.

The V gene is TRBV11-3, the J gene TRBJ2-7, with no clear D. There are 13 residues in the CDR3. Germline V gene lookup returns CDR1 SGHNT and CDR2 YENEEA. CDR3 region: CASRQRRTYEQYF. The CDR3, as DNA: TGTGCAAGCCGCCAGAGGAGAACCTACGAGCAGTACTTC.

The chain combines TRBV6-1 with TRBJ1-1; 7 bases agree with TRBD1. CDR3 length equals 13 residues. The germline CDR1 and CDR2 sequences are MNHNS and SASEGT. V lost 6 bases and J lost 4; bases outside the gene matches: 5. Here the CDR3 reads CASRTGLVTEAFF. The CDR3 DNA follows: TGTGCCAGCAGGACAGGGTTGGTCACTGAAGCTTTCTTT.

The CDR3 DNA reads TGTGCCAGCAGATTAATCGGCGGGAGTAACACAGATACGCAGTATTTT. Amino acids: CASRLIGGSNTDTQYF. J is TRBJ2-3 and V is TRBV11-2; 7 nucleotides align to TRBD2. Germline assignment: CDR1 SGHAT and CDR2 FQNNGV. The junction had 11 bases not matched to a gene; V was cut back by 6 bases and J by 2 bases. CDR3 length equals 16 residues.

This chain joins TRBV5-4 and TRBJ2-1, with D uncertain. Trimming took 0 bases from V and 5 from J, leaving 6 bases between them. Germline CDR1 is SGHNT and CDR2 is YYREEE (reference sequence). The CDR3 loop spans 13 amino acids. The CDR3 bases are TGTGCCAGCAGCTTGGCCCTTAACAATGAGCAGTTCTTC. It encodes CASSLALNNEQFF.

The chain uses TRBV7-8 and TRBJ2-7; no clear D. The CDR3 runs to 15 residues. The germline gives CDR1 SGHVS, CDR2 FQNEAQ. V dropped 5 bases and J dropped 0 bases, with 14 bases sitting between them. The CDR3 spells CASSPPTVFSYEQYF. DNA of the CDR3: TGTGCCAGCAGCCCCCCTACAGTTTTCTCCTACGAGCAGTACTTC.

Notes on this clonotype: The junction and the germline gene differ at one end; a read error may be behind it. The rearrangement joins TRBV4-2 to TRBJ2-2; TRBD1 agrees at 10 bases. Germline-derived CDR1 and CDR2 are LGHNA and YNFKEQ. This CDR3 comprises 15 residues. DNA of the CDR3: TGTGCCAGTAGCCAAGGGACAGGGGACACCGGGGAGATGTTTTTT. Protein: CASSQGTGDTGEMFF.

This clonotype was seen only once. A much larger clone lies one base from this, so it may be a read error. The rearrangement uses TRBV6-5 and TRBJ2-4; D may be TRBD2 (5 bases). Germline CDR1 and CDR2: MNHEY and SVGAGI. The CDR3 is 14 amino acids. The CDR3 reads CASSYSPASGIHYF. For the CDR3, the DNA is TGTGCCAGCAGTTACTCGCCTGCAAGCGGCATTCATTACTTC.

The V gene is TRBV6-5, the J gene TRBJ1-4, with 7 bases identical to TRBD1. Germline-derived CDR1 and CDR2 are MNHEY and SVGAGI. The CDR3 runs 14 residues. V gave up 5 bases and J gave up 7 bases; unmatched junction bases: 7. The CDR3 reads CASSRQGAGEKLFF. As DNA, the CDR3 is TGTGCCAGCAGTCGACAGGGAGCGGGTGAAAAACTGTTTTTT.